Following are 15 T cell receptor beta chains from one sample sequenced in a study of blood T cell repertoires in COVID-19. Produced via immunoSEQ multiplex PCR; TCRdb's table is partial and in-frame only. The profile shows 200,000 or so clones, around 82% of them singletons. Sequencing input: peripheral blood. The receptors were gathered from a woman in her sixties or seventies with acute or convalescent COVID-19.

This chain uses TRBV24-1 with TRBJ2-3, with 8 positions matching TRBD1. The germline gives CDR1 KGHDR, CDR2 SFDVKD. V gave up 3 bases and J gave up 0 bases; unmatched junction bases: 4. This CDR3 contains 16 residues. CDR3 coding DNA: TGTGCCACCAGTGATCCCACAGGGGGAAGCACAGATACGCAGTATTTT. Translating gives CATSDPTGGSTDTQYF.

This clone was observed a single time. The CDR3 DNA follows: TGTGCCAGCAGTTTAGCGGGAGGGTCCTACAATGAGCAGTTCTTC. Protein: CASSLAGGSYNEQFF. J is TRBJ2-1 and V is TRBV25-1; 11 nucleotides match TRBD2. V gave up 5 bases and J gave up 1 base; unmatched junction bases: 1. The CDR3 covers 15 residues. Germline V gene sequence: CDR1 MGHDK, CDR2 SYGVNS.

The CDR3 here is CASKQITQSNQPQHF. CDR3 in DNA: TGCGCCAGCAAACAAATCACCCAGAGCAATCAGCCCCAGCATTTT. The chain carries TRBV4-1 and TRBJ1-5; D ambiguous. Trimming removed 7 bases from V and 1 base from J, with 14 bases in between. This CDR3 is built from 15 residues. Per the germline V gene, CDR1 is MGHRA and CDR2 is YSYEKL.

The chain recombines TRBV29-1 with TRBJ1-5, with 8 positions matching TRBD1. The germline V gene encodes CDR1 SQVTM and CDR2 ANQGSEA. V shed 4 bases, J shed 4 bases, and the junction held 6 bases outside the gene matches. The CDR3 spans 14 residues. The CDR3 reads CSVGAGGLNQPQHF. Here the CDR3 DNA reads TGCAGCGTTGGGGCAGGGGGCCTAAATCAGCCCCAGCATTTT.

A few counts support this clone. The rearrangement uses TRBV3-1 (or the pseudogene TRBV3-2) and TRBJ2-2; 9 bases are a match to TRBD2. CDR1 and CDR2 (germline): LGHDT, YNNKEL (reference sequence). The CDR3 extends over 16 amino acids. Losses at the gene ends were 4 bases for V and 7 bases for J; bases not matched to a gene: 10. In DNA form, the CDR3 reads TGTGCCAGCAGCCCCGCTGGCGGGAGGGCCGGCGGGGAGCTGTTTTTT. Translation: CASSPAGGRAGGELFF.

This clone was seen only a few times. The gene calls are TRBV11-3 and TRBJ2-2; D is unresolved. The length of the CDR3 is 14 residues. Trimming took 1 base from V and 6 from J, leaving 9 bases between them. From germline, CDR1 is SGHNT and CDR2 YENEEA. The CDR3 region is CASSLGSKAGELFF. In DNA form, the CDR3 reads TGTGCCAGCAGCTTAGGGAGTAAAGCCGGGGAGCTGTTTTTT.

The chain recombines TRBV7-9 with TRBJ2-7; the match to TRBD1 covers 8 bases. Germline loops: CDR1 SEHNR, CDR2 FQNEAQ (reference sequence). The CDR3 extends over 12 amino acids. With V trimmed by 10 bases and J by 2 bases, 4 bases remained unmatched. The CDR3 DNA reads TGTGCCATCGACAGGGGCGCCTACGAGCAGTACTTC. Protein sequence: CAIDRGAYEQYF.

In regard to this clone: The same CDR3 can be traced to other DNA sequences in this sample. This chain links TRBV30 with TRBJ1-2; D uncertain. The germline V gene has CDR1 GTSNPN and CDR2 SVGIG (reference sequence). The CDR3 consists of 13 residues. The V end was cut by 0 bases, the J end by 2 bases, with 7 bases between. CDR3 sequence (DNA): TGTGCCTGGAGTGTACCGCGCAACTATGGCTACACCTTC. Encoded protein: CAWSVPRNYGYTF.

This clone was detected many times. V gene TRBV28 combines with J gene TRBJ2-3; 12 positions match TRBD1. Germline values: CDR1 MDHEN, CDR2 SYDVKM. The CDR3 covers 16 residues. V lost 4 bases, J lost 3 bases, and 5 bases stayed unmatched. This chain's CDR3 is CASSSWGQGATDTQYF. In nucleotides, the CDR3 is TGTGCCAGCAGTTCATGGGGACAGGGGGCAACAGATACGCAGTATTTT. The full variable domain, rest sourced from reference TRBV28 and TRBJ2-3, is DVKVTQSSRYLVKRTGEKVFLECVQDMDHENMFWYRQDPGLGLRLIYFSYDVKMKEKGDIPEGYSVSREKKERFSLILESASTNQTSMYLCASSSWGQGATDTQYFGPGTRLTVL.

V and J are TRBV5-1 and TRBJ1-1, with 10 bases that match TRBD1. CDR3 length: 15 amino acids. Trimming took 5 bases from V and 6 from J; bases not matched to a gene: 10. From germline, CDR1 is SGHRS and CDR2 YFSETQ. The CDR3 sequence: CASRPSRDRGAEAFF. CDR3 coding DNA: TGCGCCAGCAGGCCGTCCCGGGACAGGGGTGCTGAAGCTTTCTTT.

Comments on this clone: Different DNA sequences within this sample yield the same CDR3. This chain joins TRBV5-1 and TRBJ1-2; TRBD1 might be the D (5 bases). Germline CDR1 reads SGHRS; CDR2 reads YFSETQ. V shed 5 bases and J shed 2 bases, with 10 bases lying between them. CDR3 length: 13 residues. The CDR3 coding sequence is TGCGCCAGCAGGTTTGACAGAAACTATGGCTACACCTTC. As protein: CASRFDRNYGYTF.

This chain uses TRBV18 with TRBJ2-5, with TRBD1 matching 9 bases. The V and J ends lost 4 bases and 4 bases, in that order; junction bases with no gene match: 1. Germline CDR1 reads KGHSH; CDR2 reads LQKENI. This CDR3 region has 13 residues. The CDR3 loop reads CASSQGQGETQYF. CDR3 coding DNA: TGTGCCAGCTCACAGGGACAGGGAGAGACCCAGTACTTC.

This chain connects TRBV12-3 or TRBV12-4 to TRBJ1-2; D gene ambiguous. This CDR3 is 11 amino acids long. The CDR3 loop reads CNSGGRYGYTF. Here the CDR3 DNA reads TGTAATTCAGGAGGCCGCTATGGCTACACCTTC.

This clone was detected only a few times. This chain uses TRBV27 with TRBJ1-6, with D perhaps TRBD1 (6 bases). The V gene lost 7 bases and the J gene lost 6 bases, with 13 bases spanning the gap. There are 14 residues in the CDR3. Per germline, CDR1 MNHEY and CDR2 SMNVEV (reference sequence). Here the CDR3 reads CASTPRTVNSPLHF. As DNA, the CDR3 is TGTGCCAGCACCCCCCGGACAGTTAATTCACCCCTCCACTTT.

The table lists this clone with a few counts. The CDR3 spells CAWSVGTVLDSPLHF. DNA of the CDR3: TGTGCCTGGAGTGTTGGGACAGTCCTTGACTCACCCCTCCACTTT. This chain joins TRBV30 and TRBJ1-6; TRBD1 agrees at 7 bases. Germline CDR1 reads GTSNPN; CDR2 reads SVGIG (reference sequence). The CDR3 extends over 15 amino acids. V was clipped by 0 bases and J by 10 bases; unmatched bases: 9.